The 12 T cell receptor beta chains given below trace back to one sample, sequenced in a study of T cell changes during pregnancy in multiple sclerosis. Here immunoSEQ multiplex PCR was the method, and the copy in TCRdb shows in-frame clones only, minus some. The sample holds roughly 100,000 clones; under 95% are singletons and the top ten take roughly 1.5%. The sample here was peripheral blood, taken after pregnancy. These receptors were collected from a female donor with multiple sclerosis, enrolled in a pregnancy study.

The chain uses TRBV2 and TRBJ2-7; D is possibly TRBD2 (6 bases). This CDR3 region has 16 residues. CDR1 SNHLY and CDR2 FYNNEI come from the germline V gene. The V end was cut by 7 bases, the J end by 2 bases, with 21 bases between. The CDR3 DNA sequence: TGTGCCAGCAAACGGAGTAGGGCGACGGGAGCCTACGAGCAGTACTTC. It encodes CASKRSRATGAYEQYF.

V usage is TRBV9 and J usage is TRBJ2-1; 8 bases align to TRBD1. The CDR3 is 15 residues long. V lost 4 bases to trimming and J lost 8 bases; unmatched junction nucleotides: 11. CDR1 and CDR2 (germline): SGDLS, YYNGEE. CDR3 sequence (DNA): TGTGCCAGCAGCTCGAAGCAGGGGGCTGGGGATGAGCAGTTCTTC. This translates into CASSSKQGAGDEQFF.

The chain employs TRBV9 and TRBJ2-3; D gene uncertain. Looked up from germline, CDR1 is SGDLS and CDR2 is YYNGEE. V was shortened by 0 bases and J by 0 bases, with 14 bases between the two germline ends. CDR3 length: 17 amino acids. The CDR3 DNA is TGTGCCAGCAGCGTAGAATTTAGCCGCACTAGCACAGATACGCAGTATTTT. Protein product: CASSVEFSRTSTDTQYF.

This clone appeared a few times. The V gene is TRBV28, the J gene TRBJ1-2; weak D call: TRBD1 (5 bases). This CDR3 is 14 amino acids long. Trimming shortened V by 6 bases and J by 4 bases, and 15 bases separated the two germline ends. Germline loops: CDR1 MDHEN, CDR2 SYDVKM. DNA for the CDR3: TGTGCCAGCAGCCCCGGGGGGGGTCCCTATGGCTACACCTTC. This gives the protein CASSPGGGPYGYTF.

V and J are TRBV11-1 and TRBJ1-2; TRBD1 might be the D (6 bases). Germline V gene data show CDR1 as SGHAT and CDR2 as FQDESV (reference sequence). Between the trimmed V and J ends, which lost 4 bases and 3 bases, there was a span of 18 bases. There are 16 residues in the CDR3. CDR3 region: CASSSPSERGYYGYTF. CDR3 nucleotides: TGTGCCAGCAGCTCACCTTCGGAAAGGGGGTACTATGGCTACACCTTC.

This chain uses TRBV25-1 with TRBJ1-2; D remains ambiguous. CDR1 and CDR2 (germline): MGHDK, SYGVNS. There are 16 residues in the CDR3. V lost 5 bases and J lost 6, with 22 bases in between. CDR3 sequence (DNA): TGTGCCAGCAGTCCTCCTCCGGTCGCTACGAGGGATGGCTACACCTTC. This translates into CASSPPPVATRDGYTF.

The gene calls are TRBV5-1 and TRBJ1-1; 8 bases are a match to TRBD1. J was trimmed by 3 bases and V by 2 bases; bases with no gene match: 9. The CDR3 contains 16 residues. The germline V gene has CDR1 SGHRS and CDR2 YFSETQ. As DNA, the CDR3 is TGCGCCAGCAGCTTAAGGGACAGGCTAGACGACACTGAAGCTTTCTTT. It is translated as CASSLRDRLDDTEAFF.

In DNA, the CDR3 is TGTGCCAGCAGTGACTGGGGGGCTAGCGGGAGCCATGAGCAGTTCTTC. This gives the protein CASSDWGASGSHEQFF. V gene TRBV2 combines with J gene TRBJ2-1; 10 bases line up with TRBD2. Trimming removed 3 bases from V and 8 bases from J; junction bases left unmatched: 10. The CDR3 sequence is 16 residues long. The germline V gene encodes CDR1 SNHLY and CDR2 FYNNEI. The full variable domain, completed using reference TRBV2 and TRBJ2-1, is EPEVTQTPSHQVTQMGQEVILRCVPISNHLYFYWYRQILGQKVEFLVSFYNNEISEKSEIFDDQFSVERPDGSNFTLKIRSTKLEDSAMYFCASSDWGASGSHEQFFGPGTRLTVL.

The V and J genes are TRBV6-5 and TRBJ1-1, with no clear D. The germline V and J ends were trimmed by 2 bases and 3 bases, with 10 bases remaining between them. The CDR3 contains 14 residues. Germline V gene data show CDR1 as MNHEY and CDR2 as SVGAGI. The CDR3 DNA reads TGTGCCAGCAGTTACAGAGCGTCCGACACTGAAGCTTTCTTT. Its translation: CASSYRASDTEAFF.

The gene calls are TRBV27 and TRBJ2-7; weak D call: TRBD1 (5 bases). V lost 1 base and J 5 bases, leaving 15 bases between the germline ends. CDR3 size: 15 residues. Germline V gene data show CDR1 as MNHEY and CDR2 as SMNVEV (reference sequence). The CDR3 DNA reads as TGTGCCAGCAGTTTATACGCAGGGTTAAGCGACGAGCAGTACTTC. As protein: CASSLYAGLSDEQYF.

This chain joins TRBV7-2 and TRBJ2-3, with D perhaps TRBD1 (5 bases). The CDR3 loop spans 15 amino acids. V shed 1 base and J shed 0 bases, with 8 bases lying between them. Germline V gene lookup returns CDR1 SGHTA and CDR2 FQGNSA. The CDR3 nucleotides are TGTGCCAGCAGCTTAGAGGGGCAGAGCACAGATACGCAGTATTTT. It codes for CASSLEGQSTDTQYF.

This clone was seen a handful of times. The chain carries TRBV2 and TRBJ2-7; the D gene is possibly TRBD1 (6 bases). Trimming shortened V by 6 bases and J by 2 bases, and 17 bases separated the two germline ends. The CDR3 consists of 15 residues. Germline CDR1 reads SNHLY; CDR2 reads FYNNEI. DNA for the CDR3: TGTGCCAGCAGCCCTGCTACAGGACAGACCTACGAGCAGTACTTC. Translated: CASSPATGQTYEQYF.